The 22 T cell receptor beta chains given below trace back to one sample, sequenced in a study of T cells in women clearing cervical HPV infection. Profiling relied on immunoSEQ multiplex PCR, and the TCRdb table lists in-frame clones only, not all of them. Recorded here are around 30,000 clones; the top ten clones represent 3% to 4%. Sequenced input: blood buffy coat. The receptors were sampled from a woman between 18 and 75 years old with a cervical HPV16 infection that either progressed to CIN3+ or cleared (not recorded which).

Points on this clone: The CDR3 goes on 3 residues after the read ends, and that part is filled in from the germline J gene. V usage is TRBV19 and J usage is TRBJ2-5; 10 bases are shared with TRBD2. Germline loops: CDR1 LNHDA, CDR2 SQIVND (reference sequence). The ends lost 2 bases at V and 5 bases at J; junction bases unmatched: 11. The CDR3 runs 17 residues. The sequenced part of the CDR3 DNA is TGTGCCAGTAGTATAATGGCTAGCGGGGGCGGAAGGGAGACC. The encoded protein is CASSIMASGGGRET. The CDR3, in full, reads CASSIMASGGGRETQYF.

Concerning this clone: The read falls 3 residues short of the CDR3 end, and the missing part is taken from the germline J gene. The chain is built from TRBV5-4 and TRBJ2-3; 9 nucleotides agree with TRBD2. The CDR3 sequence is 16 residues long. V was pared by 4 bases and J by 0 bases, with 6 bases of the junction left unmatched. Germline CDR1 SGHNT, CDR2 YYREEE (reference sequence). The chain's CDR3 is CASSGGGALSTDTQYF. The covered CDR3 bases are TGTGCCAGCAGCGGCGGGGGGGCCCTCAGCACAGATACG.

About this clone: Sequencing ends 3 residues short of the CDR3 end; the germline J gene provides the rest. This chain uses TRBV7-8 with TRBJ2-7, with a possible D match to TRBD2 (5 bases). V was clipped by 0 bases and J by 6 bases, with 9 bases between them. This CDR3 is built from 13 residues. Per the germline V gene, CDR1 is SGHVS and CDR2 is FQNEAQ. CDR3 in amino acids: CASSLAAGTEQYF. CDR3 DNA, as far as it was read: TGTGCCAGCAGCTTAGCTGCGGGTACCGAG.

The CDR3 protein is CASQKWGQGVYDYTF. Partial CDR3 DNA: TGTGCCAGCCAAAAATGGGGACAGGGGGTCTACGAC. The gene calls are TRBV18 and TRBJ1-2; 11 bases match TRBD1. The CDR3 extends 3 residues past the end of the read, so its final part is completed from the germline J gene. Germline assignment: CDR1 KGHSH and CDR2 LQKENI. The CDR3 totals 15 residues.

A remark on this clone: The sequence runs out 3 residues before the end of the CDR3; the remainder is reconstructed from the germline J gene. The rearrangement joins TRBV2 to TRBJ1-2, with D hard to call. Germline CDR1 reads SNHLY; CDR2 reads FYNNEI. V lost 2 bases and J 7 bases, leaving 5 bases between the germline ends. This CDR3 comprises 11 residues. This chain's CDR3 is CASSESGGYTF. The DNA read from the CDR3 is TGTGCCAGCAGTGAAAGCGGTGGC.

The CDR3 protein is CASSLDNRANYGYTF. CDR3 bases read: TGTGCCAGCAGCTTAGACAACAGGGCTAACTATGGC. This chain connects TRBV7-8 to TRBJ1-2; perhaps TRBD1 as D (6 bases). Read coverage stops 3 residues before the CDR3 terminus; the germline J gene supplies the remainder. The ends were cut back, 1 base at V and 0 bases at J, with 9 bases in the middle. Germline V gene data show CDR1 as SGHVS and CDR2 as FQNEAQ. The CDR3 is 15 residues long.

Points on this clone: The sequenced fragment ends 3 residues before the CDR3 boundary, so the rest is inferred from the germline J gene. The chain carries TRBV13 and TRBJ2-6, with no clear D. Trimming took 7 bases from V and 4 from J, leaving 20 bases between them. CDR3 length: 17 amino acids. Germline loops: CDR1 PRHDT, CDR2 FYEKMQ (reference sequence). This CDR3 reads CASTVSFKSSGANVLTF. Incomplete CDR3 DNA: TGTGCCAGCACCGTCTCGTTTAAATCCTCGGGGGCCAACGTC.

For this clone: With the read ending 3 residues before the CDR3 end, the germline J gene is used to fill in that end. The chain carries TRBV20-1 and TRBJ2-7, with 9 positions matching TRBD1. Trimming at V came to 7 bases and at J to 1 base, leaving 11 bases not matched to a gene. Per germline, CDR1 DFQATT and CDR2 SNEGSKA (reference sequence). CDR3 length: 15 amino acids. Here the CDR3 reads CSVLLPGQGSYEQYF. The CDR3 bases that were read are TGCAGTGTTCTCCTACCGGGACAGGGATCCTACGAG.

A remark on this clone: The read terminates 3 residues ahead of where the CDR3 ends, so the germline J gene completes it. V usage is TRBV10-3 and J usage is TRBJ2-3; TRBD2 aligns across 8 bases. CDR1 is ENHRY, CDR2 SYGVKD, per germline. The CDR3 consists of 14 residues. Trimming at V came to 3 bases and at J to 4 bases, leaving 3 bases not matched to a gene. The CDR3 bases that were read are TGTGCCATCAGTGACGGGGGGGGCCCAGATACG. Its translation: CAISDGGGPDT. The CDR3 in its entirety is CAISDGGGPDTQYF.

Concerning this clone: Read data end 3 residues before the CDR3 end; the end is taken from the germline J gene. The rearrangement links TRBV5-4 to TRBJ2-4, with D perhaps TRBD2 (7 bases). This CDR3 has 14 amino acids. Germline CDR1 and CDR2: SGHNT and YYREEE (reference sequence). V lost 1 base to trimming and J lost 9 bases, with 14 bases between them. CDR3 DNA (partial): TGTGCCAGCAGCTTGTGGGGGGGCTTGCGCATT. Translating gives CASSLWGGLRI. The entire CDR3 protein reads CASSLWGGLRIQYF. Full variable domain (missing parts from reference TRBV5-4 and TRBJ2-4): ETGVTQSPTHLIKTRGQQVTLRCSSQSGHNTVSWYQQALGQGPQFIFQYYREEENGRGNFPPRFSGLQFPNYSSELNVNALELDDSALYLCASSLWGGLRIQYFGAGTRLSVL.

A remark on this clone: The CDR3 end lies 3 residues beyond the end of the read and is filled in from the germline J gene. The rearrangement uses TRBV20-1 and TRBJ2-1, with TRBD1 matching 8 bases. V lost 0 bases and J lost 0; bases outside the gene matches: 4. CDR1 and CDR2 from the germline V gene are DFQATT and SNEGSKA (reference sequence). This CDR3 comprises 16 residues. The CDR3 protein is CSARDSGQGSYNEQFF. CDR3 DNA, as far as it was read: TGCAGTGCTAGAGATTCCGGACAGGGCTCCTACAATGAG.

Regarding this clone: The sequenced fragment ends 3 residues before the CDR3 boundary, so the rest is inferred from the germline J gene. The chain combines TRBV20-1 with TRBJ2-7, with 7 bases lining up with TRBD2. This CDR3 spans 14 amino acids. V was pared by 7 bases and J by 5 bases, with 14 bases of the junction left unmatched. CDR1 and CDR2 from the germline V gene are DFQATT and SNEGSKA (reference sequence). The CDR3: CSGTSAKGVDEQYF. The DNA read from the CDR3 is TGCAGTGGCACTAGCGCCAAAGGCGTCGACGAG.

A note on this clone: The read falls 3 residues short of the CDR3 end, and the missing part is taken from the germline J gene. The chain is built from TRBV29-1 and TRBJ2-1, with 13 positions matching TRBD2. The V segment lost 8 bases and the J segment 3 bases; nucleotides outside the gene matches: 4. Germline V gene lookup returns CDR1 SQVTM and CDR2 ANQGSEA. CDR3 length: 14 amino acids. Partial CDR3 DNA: TGCAGCTCACTAGCGGGGGGGATCTACAATGAG. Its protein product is CSSLAGGIYNE. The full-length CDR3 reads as CSSLAGGIYNEQFF.

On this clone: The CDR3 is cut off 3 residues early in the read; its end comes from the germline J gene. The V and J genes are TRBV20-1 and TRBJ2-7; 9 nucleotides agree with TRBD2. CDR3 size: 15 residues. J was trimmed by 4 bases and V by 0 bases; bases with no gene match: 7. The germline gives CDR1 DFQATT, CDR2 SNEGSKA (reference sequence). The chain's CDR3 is CSARDLGGGAYEQYF. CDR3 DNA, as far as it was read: TGCAGTGCTAGAGATCTCGGCGGGGGGGCTTACGAG.

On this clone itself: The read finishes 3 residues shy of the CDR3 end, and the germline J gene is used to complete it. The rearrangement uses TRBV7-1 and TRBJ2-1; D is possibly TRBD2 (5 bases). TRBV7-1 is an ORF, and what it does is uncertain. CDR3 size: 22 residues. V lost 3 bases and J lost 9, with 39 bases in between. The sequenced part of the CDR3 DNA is TGTGCCAGCAGCTCCCCACGGTCTGCCTGGACTCAAAGTGGGCTAGGGAAAAGTGAG. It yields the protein CASSSPRSAWTQSGLGKSE. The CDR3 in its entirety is CASSSPRSAWTQSGLGKSEQFF.

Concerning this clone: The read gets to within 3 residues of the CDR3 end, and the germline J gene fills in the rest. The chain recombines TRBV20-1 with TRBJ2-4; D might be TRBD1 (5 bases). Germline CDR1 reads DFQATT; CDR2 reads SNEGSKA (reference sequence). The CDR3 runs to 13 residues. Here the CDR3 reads CSARDHRFYGQYF. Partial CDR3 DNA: TGCAGTGCTAGAGATCACAGGTTTTATGGT.

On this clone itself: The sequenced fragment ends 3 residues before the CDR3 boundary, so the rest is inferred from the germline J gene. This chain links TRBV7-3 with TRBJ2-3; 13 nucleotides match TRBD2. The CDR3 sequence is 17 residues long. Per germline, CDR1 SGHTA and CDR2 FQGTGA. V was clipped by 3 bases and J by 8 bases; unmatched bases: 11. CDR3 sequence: CASSFPGLAGETGTQYF. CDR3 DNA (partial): TGTGCCAGCAGCTTTCCCGGACTAGCGGGGGAAACGGGTACG.

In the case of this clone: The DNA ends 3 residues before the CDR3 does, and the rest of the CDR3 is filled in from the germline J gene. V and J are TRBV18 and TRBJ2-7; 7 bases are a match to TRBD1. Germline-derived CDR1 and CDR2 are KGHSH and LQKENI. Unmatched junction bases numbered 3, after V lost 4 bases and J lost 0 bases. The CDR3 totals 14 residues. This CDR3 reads CASSLTGVSYEQYF. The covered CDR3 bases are TGTGCCAGCTCACTAACAGGGGTCTCCTACGAG.

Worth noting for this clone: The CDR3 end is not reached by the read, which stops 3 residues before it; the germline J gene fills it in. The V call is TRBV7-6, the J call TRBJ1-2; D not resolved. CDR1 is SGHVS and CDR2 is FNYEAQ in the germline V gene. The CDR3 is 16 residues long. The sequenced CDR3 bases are TGTGCCAGCAGCTCCATTCTAGTAGACGGTTCCTACGAC. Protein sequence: CASSSILVDGSYD. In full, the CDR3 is CASSSILVDGSYDYTF.

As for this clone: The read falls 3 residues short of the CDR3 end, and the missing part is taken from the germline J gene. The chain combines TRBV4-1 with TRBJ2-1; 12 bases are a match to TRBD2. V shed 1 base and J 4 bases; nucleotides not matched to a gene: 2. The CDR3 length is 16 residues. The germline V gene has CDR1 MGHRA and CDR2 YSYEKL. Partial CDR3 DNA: TGCGCCAGCAGCCAAGGACTAGCGGGGGTTTACAATGAG. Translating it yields CASSQGLAGVYNE. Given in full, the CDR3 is CASSQGLAGVYNEQFF.

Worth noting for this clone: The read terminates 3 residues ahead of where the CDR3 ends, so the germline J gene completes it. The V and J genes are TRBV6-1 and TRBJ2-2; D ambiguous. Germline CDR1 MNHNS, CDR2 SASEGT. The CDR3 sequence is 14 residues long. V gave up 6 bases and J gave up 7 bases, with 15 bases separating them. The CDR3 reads CASSELLTRGELFF. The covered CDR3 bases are TGTGCCAGCAGCGAATTGTTGACTCGCGGGGAG.

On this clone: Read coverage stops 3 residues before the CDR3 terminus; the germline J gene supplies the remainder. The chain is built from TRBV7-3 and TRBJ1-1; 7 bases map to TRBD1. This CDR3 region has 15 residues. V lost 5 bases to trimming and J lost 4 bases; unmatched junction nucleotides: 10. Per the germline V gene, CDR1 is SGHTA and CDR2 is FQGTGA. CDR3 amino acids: CASSAGGQFVTEAFF. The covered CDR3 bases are TGTGCCAGCAGCGCCGGGGGACAGTTTGTCACTGAA.